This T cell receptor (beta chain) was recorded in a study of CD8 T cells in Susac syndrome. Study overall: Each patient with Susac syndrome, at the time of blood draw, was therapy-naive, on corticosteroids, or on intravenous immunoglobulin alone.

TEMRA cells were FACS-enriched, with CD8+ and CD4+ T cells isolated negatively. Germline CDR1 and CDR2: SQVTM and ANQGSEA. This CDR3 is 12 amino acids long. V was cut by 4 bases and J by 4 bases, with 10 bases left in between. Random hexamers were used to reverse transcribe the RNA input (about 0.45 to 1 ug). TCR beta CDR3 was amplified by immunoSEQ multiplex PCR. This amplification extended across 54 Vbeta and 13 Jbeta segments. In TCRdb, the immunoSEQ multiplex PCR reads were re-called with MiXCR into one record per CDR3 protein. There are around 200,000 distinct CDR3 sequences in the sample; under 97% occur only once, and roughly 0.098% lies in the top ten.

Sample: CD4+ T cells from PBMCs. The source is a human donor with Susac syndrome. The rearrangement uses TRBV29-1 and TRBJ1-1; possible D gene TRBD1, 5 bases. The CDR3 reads CSVASGPTEAFF. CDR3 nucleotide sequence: TGCAGCGTTGCCTCGGGGCCCACTGAAGCTTTCTTT.